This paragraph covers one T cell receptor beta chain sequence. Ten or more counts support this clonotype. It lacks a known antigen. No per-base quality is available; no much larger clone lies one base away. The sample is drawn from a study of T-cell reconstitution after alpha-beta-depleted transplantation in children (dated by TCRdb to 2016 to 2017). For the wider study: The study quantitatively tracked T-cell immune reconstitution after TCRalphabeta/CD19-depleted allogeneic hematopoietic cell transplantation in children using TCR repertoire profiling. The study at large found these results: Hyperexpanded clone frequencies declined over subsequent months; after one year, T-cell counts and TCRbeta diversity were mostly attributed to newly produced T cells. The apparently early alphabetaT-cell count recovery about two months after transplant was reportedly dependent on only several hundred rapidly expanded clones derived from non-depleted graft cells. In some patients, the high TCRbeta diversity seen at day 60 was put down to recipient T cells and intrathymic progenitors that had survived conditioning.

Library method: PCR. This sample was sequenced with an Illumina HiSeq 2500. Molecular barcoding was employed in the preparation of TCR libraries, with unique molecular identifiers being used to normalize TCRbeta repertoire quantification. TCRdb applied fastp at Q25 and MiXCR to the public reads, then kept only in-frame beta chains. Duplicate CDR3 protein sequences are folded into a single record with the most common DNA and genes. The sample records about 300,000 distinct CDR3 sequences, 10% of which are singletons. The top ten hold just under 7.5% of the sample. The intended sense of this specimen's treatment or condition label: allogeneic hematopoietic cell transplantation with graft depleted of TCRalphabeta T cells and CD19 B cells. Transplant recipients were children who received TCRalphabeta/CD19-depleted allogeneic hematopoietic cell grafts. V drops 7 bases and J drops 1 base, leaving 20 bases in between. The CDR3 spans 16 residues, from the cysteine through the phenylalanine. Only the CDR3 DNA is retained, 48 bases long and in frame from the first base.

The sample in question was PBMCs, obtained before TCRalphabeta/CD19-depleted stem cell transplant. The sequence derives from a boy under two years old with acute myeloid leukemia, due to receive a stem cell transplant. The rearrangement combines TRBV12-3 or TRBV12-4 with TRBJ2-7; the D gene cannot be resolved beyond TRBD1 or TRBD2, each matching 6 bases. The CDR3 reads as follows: CASTVKGGLLSYEQYF. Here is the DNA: TGTGCCAGCACCGTTAAAGGGGGACTTCTATCCTACGAGCAGTACTTC.